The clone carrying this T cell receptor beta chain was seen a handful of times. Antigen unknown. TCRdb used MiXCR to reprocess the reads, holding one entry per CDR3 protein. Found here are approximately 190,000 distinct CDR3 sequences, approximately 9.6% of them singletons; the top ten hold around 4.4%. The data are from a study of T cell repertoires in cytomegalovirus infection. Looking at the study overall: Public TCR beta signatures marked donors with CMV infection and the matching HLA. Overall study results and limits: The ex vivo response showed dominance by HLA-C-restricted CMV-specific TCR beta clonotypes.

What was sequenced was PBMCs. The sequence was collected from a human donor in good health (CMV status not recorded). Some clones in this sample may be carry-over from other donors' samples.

CDR3 in amino acids: CASSQSPGNTIYF. The CDR3 nucleotides read TGCGCCAGCAGCCAATCTCCTGGAAACACCATATATTTT. The chain combines TRBV4-3 with TRBJ1-3; D gene ambiguous. This CDR3 has 13 residues. With 2 bases removed from V and 2 bases from J, the gap between germline ends came to 4 bases. CDR1 and CDR2 from the germline V gene are LGHNA and YSLEER.